This T cell receptor beta chain was profiled in a study of CD8 T cells in ankylosing spondylitis. About this clonotype itself: The antigen remains undetermined.

Making the TCR beta libraries involved quantitative 5'-RACE with molecular barcodes. Via MiXCR, TCRdb re-called the 5' RACE reads, giving one row per CDR3 protein. The table includes 750,000 to 850,000 distinct CDR3 sequences, about an eighth detected once. Trimming removed 6 bases from V and 4 bases from J; junction bases left unmatched: 9. The CDR3 loop spans 14 amino acids. CDR1 is DFQATT, CDR2 SNEGSKA, per germline (reference sequence). Study-level findings and limits: Within ankylosing spondylitis blood, a TCR beta motif made up of seven to nine highly homologous variants appeared to be characteristic.

The TCR comes from a male donor with ankylosing spondylitis. The chain recombines TRBV20-1 with TRBJ2-3, with 8 bases aligning to TRBD2. Sequenced sample: blood, either unsorted or a sorted T cell fraction (not recorded which). The CDR3 loop is CSADSGTSADTQYF. The CDR3 bases are TGCAGTGCGGACTCCGGGACTAGTGCAGATACGCAGTATTTT.